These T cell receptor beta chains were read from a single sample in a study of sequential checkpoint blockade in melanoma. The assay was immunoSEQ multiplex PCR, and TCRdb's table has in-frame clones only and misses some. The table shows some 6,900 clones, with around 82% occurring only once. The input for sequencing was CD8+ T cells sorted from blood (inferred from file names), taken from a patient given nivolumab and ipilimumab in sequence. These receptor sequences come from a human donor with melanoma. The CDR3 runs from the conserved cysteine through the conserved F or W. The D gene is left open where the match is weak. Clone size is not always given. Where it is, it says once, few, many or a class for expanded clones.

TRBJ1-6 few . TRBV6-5 TGTGCCAGCAGCTCCCGAAGGGGAAGCTTGGGGCCCCTCCACTTT CASSSRRGSLGPLHF
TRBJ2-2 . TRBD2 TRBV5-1 TGCGCCAGCAGCTTTCCGACTAGCGGGAGGGGCACCGGGGAGCTGTTTTTT CASSFPTSGRGTGELFF
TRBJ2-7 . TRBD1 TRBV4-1 TGCGCCAGCAGCCGTGGACAGGGGGTCTACGAGCAGTACTTC CASSRGQGVYEQYF
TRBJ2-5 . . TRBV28 TGTGCCAGCACCCCCCTGGGGCGCCAAGAGACCCAGTACTTC CASTPLGRQETQYF
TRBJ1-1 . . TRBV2 TGTGCCAGCAGGAGGGGGGGGCGAACTGAAGCTTTCTTT CASRRGGRTEAFF
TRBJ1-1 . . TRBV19 TGTGCCAGTAGTATTATAGGAGGCACTGAAGCTTTCTTT CASSIIGGTEAFF
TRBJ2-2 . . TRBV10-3 TGTGCCATCAGTCTAGACGAATCGAACACCGGGGAGCTGTTTTTT CAISLDESNTGELFF
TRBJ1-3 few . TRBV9 TGTGCCAGCTCCCTCAGCGAGGACTCTGGAAACACCATATATTTT CASSLSEDSGNTIYF
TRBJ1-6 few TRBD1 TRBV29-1 TGCAGCGTTGAGCCGGGACAGGATGGTTCACCCCTCCACTTT CSVEPGQDGSPLHF
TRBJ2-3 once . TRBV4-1 TGCGCCAGCAGCCAAGATCCGTCACTCGTACGCACAGATACGCAGTATTTT CASSQDPSLVRTDTQYF
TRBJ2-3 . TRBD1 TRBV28 TGTGCCAGCAGTGCCCCGACAGGGGATGCTAGCACAGATACGCAGTATTTT CASSAPTGDASTDTQYF
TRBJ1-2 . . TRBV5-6 TGTGCCAGCAGCTTGGCCCAGGGGAAGGGCTATGGCTACACCTTC CASSLAQGKGYGYTF
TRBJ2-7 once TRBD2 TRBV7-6 TGTGCCAGCAGCATGACTAGCGGGAGGGCCGGCGAGCAGTACTTC CASSMTSGRAGEQYF
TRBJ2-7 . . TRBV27 TGTGCCAGCAGGGCGGTCTTCCCTGGTGTGGAGCAGTACTTC CASRAVFPGVEQYF
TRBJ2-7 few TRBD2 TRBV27 TGTGCCAGCAGTTTATCAGTCCTAGCGGGAGGCGAGCAGTACTTC CASSLSVLAGGEQYF
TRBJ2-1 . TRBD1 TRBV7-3 TGTGCCAGCAGCCCAAGAACAGGGGCCCGATACAATGAGCAGTTCTTC CASSPRTGARYNEQFF
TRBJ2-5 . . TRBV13 TGTGCCAGCAGCCCAGGGTGGAAGGAGACCCAGTACTTC CASSPGWKETQYF
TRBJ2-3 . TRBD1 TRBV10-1 TGCGCCAGCAGACCGTGTGTGGACAGGGAAGGAGATACGCAGTATTTT CASRPCVDREGDTQYF
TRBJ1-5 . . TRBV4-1 TGCGCCAGCAGCCAGACCACAGGGAATCAGCCCCAGCATTTT CASSQTTGNQPQHF
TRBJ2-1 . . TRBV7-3 TGTGCCAGCAGCTTAGGGCCGAGCTCCTACAATGAGCAGTTCTTC CASSLGPSSYNEQFF
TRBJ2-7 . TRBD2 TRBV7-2 TGTGCCAGCAGCATCGGGACTAGCGGGAGTAGCGAGCAGTACTTC CASSIGTSGSSEQYF
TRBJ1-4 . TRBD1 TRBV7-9 TGTGCCAGCAACCCCCCGGGACAGGGGTCCGAAAAACTGTTTTTT CASNPPGQGSEKLFF
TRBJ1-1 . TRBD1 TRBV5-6 TGTGCCAGCAGGGACGGGACAGGAACTGAAGCTTTCTTT CASRDGTGTEAFF